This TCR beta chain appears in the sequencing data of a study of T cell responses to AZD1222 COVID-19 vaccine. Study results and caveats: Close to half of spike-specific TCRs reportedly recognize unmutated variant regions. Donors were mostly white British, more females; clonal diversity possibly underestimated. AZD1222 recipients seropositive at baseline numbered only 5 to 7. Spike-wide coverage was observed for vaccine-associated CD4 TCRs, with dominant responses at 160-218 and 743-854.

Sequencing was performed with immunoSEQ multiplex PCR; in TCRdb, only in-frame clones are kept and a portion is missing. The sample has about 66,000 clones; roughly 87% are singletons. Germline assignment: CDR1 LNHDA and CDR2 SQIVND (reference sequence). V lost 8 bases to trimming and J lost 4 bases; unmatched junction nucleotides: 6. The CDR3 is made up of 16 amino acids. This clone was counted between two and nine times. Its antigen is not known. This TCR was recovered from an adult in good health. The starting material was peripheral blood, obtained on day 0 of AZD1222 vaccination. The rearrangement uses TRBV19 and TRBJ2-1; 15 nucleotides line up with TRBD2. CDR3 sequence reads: CASSGLAGGGYNEQFF. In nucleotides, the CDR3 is TGTGCCAGTTCGGGACTAGCGGGAGGAGGGTACAATGAGCAGTTCTTC.